These T cell receptor beta chains were read from a single sample in a study of CD8 T cells in ankylosing spondylitis. One entry per CDR3 protein, called by TCRdb with MiXCR from the 5' RACE reads. The sample records fewer than 550,000 distinct CDR3 sequences, about 5.7% being singletons. The sequencing sample was made of blood, either unsorted or a sorted T cell fraction (not recorded which). The receptor source for this set is a male donor with ankylosing spondylitis. The CDR3 runs from the conserved cysteine through the conserved F or W. Some rows have no size entry. The others give once, few or many, or a class for an expanded clone.

>TRBV5-6|few
CASTPGGTGSYEQYF
>TRBV4-3|many
CASSSTSGIVSGANVLTF
>TRBV7-2|many
CASSFRTQRGTEAFF
>TRBV4-1|few
CASRPTTTGFRNEQFF
>TRBV10-3|many
CAISGVISGANVLTF
>TRBV6-2/TRBV6-3|many
CASSRPPGTVNTEAFF
>TRBV9|-
CASSPRPSYEQYF
>TRBV5-1|many
CASSLASSGYEQYF
>TRBV20-1|-
CSARGRGFTSESYNEQFF
>TRBV7-9|many
CASSSSGRGHNQPQHF
>TRBV5-1|many
CASSLADGGRSSYNEQFF
>TRBV6-2/TRBV6-3|few
CASSHPGQGAPGYNEQFF
>TRBV20-1|-
CCARDSGAVNYGYTF
>TRBV5-1|-
CASSPRRGREGETQYF
>TRBV7-9|many
CASSEIPGQGAPDYTF
>TRBV27|few
CASKAISSGANVLTF
>TRBV28|many
CASSLISWPNEQFF
>TRBV10-3|many
CAIRVVKDNEQFF
>TRBV20-1|-
CSASGRGLYEQYF
>TRBV3-1|many
CASSQGTSGSYEQYF
>TRBV6-2/TRBV6-3|many
CASSPRTVGRDYGYTF
>TRBV20-1|few
CSAILAGGETQYF
>TRBV6-1|once
CASSRDRVWVEQYF
>TRBV20-1|many
CSARLGAVNEKLFF
>TRBV25-1|few
CASSEQGPTGELFF
>TRBV27|few
CASSLSAGGQYEQYF
>TRBV28|many
CASSSGQYFQETQYF
>TRBV5-6|-
CASSYTGAAYNEQFF
>TRBV12-3/TRBV12-4|many
CASSLMYGGELFF
>TRBV2|-
CASTPTSGIETQYF
>TRBV6-2/TRBV6-3|few
CASSYSKVGYSNQPQHF
>TRBV9|many
CASSPKGAGSSYEQYF
>TRBV20-1|many
CSASLPGDEGTEAFF
>TRBV29-1|many
CSATGTDTDTQYF
>TRBV10-3|-
CATTGQVNYGYTF
>TRBV3-1|many
CASSPTPGREQPQHF
>TRBV4-2|many
CASSRGASRHEQYF
>TRBV25-1|-
CASSDELAPDPYNEQFF
>TRBV5-1|many
CASSLVDALNSPLHF
>TRBV4-3|many
CASSQEWRAGGELFF
>TRBV29-1|many
CSASRGGGEEKLFF
>TRBV5-1|many
CASSLGVSNEQFF
>TRBV20-1|many
CSAATVLGETQYF
>TRBV24-1|many
CATLDSNYGYTF
>TRBV7-9|many
CASSPGGYGYTF
>TRBV7-9|many
CASSLFQSTDTQYF
>TRBV29-1|many
CSAWTAEYNEQFF
>TRBV10-2|-
CASRTSVGGNDNEQFF
>TRBV5-1|few
CASKRGALSNNEQFF
>TRBV4-3|many
CASSQDKGLSDEKLFF
>TRBV7-8|-
CASSLKAGGTQYF
>TRBV28|-
CASSPGGLYSYEQYF
>TRBV7-2|many
CASSLGGGGYTF
>TRBV28|-
CASRTPHGPRGTGELFF